The entry that follows covers one T cell receptor beta chain sequence. What it recognizes is unknown. Germline V gene data show CDR1 as DFQATT and CDR2 as SNEGSKA (reference sequence). V was clipped by 3 bases and J by 4 bases; unmatched bases: 16. The CDR3 totals 18 residues. This sample stems from a study of T-cell reconstitution after alpha-beta-depleted transplantation in children. Study results and limitations: After one year, T-cell counts and TCRbeta diversity mostly came from new T cells. Reportedly, roughly two months post-transplant, alpha-beta T cells arose from several hundred expanded graft clones.

For TCRbeta, the library was prepared with unique molecular identifiers. TCRdb re-analysed the PCR reads in MiXCR, keeping a single row per CDR3 protein. The sample lists roughly 570,000 distinct CDR3 sequences; more than 20% were seen once. The sequence was collected from a boy under three years old with Wiskott-Aldrich syndrome, due to receive a stem cell transplant. The sample consisted of PBMCs, taken before TCRalphabeta/CD19-depleted stem cell transplant. The V and J genes are TRBV20-1 and TRBJ2-1, with 9 bases aligning to TRBD1. For the CDR3, the DNA is TGCAGTGCTAGCGGGGACTGGGGACAGGGTCAGGGTTACAATGAGCAGTTCTTC. It is translated as CSASGDWGQGQGYNEQFF.